This TCR beta chain comes out of a study of T cells after yellow fever vaccination. Overall study results and limits: The secondary response showed a weaker magnitude and a faster peak, day 5 versus 15. Overlap between CD4 and CD8 compartments was detected for a small share of clonotypes.

Per the germline V gene, CDR1 is SGHRS and CDR2 is YFSETQ. V was pared by 0 bases and J by 4 bases, with 6 bases between. The CDR3 has 13 amino acids. This clonotype came up many times. As yet, its antigen is unknown. By 5'RACE template switching, TCR cDNA was produced, with a universal primer site and UMIs added in the process. One entry per CDR3 protein, called by TCRdb with MiXCR from the 5' RACE reads. This table holds a few hundred thousand distinct CDR3 sequences, 4.1% found once. Material: PBMCs, obtained 5 days after the yellow fever booster vaccination. V usage is TRBV5-1 and J usage is TRBJ2-3; no clear D gene. This receptor was obtained from a man aged 18 to 29 who received the YFV17D yellow fever vaccine. The DNA of the CDR3 is TGCGCCAGCAGCTTGGTTCCCTCAGATACGCAGTATTTT. Translation: CASSLVPSDTQYF.